These 13 T cell receptor beta chains were all obtained from the same sample, sequenced in a study of T-cell reconstitution after alpha-beta-depleted transplantation in children. Molecular barcoding with unique molecular identifiers was used for the TCRbeta library. TCRdb recomputed calls from the PCR reads with MiXCR, one row per CDR3 protein. The sample consists of about 290,000 distinct CDR3 sequences, around 10% of them appearing once. This material consisted of PBMCs, taken before TCRalphabeta/CD19-depleted stem cell transplant. The receptors come from a boy under two years old with acute myeloid leukemia, due to receive a stem cell transplant.

CDR3 DNA sequence: TGTGCCAGCAGTTTCTGGGAGGATTATTCACCCCTCCACTTT. It codes for CASSFWEDYSPLHF. This chain links TRBV28 with TRBJ1-6; D unclear. V lost 3 bases to trimming and J lost 8 bases, with 11 bases between them. This CDR3 region has 14 residues. CDR1 is MDHEN, CDR2 SYDVKM, per germline.

This clonotype was seen many times. The chain combines TRBV28 with TRBJ1-4; the match to TRBD1 covers 9 bases. Germline-derived CDR1 and CDR2 are MDHEN and SYDVKM. This CDR3 contains 15 residues. Unmatched junction bases numbered 6, after V lost 2 bases and J lost 8 bases. Here the CDR3 DNA reads TGTGCCAGCAGTTTAGGGACAGGGAGGATCGAAAAACTGTTTTTT. This encodes CASSLGTGRIEKLFF. Full variable domain (rest looked up from reference TRBV28 and TRBJ1-4): DVKVTQSSRYLVKRTGEKVFLECVQDMDHENMFWYRQDPGLGLRLIYFSYDVKMKEKGDIPEGYSVSREKKERFSLILESASTNQTSMYLCASSLGTGRIEKLFFGSGTQLSVL.

A note on this clonotype: Since a much larger clone is just one base distant, this may be a read error. The chain is built from TRBV7-3 and TRBJ2-7; 7 bases are a match to TRBD2. The CDR3 is 16 residues long. CDR1 and CDR2 from the germline V gene are SGHTA and FQGTGA. The V gene end was trimmed by 1 base and the J gene end by 3 bases; junction bases not matched to a gene: 9. CDR3 coding DNA: TGTGCCAGCAGCTTAAACCCTAGCGGAAGTTGCTACGAGCAGTACTTC. It encodes CASSLNPSGSCYEQYF.

This clonotype was seen ten or more times. The chain couples TRBV27 to TRBJ2-7, with D possibly being TRBD1 (5 bases). Germline lookup yields CDR1 MNHEY and CDR2 SMNVEV (reference sequence). Trimming took off 5 bases at V and 3 bases at J, with 11 bases between the two ends. The CDR3 runs 13 residues. CDR3 loop: CASSADIGYEQYF. CDR3 sequence (DNA): TGTGCCAGCAGTGCGGACATAGGCTACGAGCAGTACTTC.

This clonotype appeared many times. The genes are TRBV12-3 or TRBV12-4 and TRBJ1-6; the D gene is possibly TRBD1 (6 bases). V shed 6 bases and J shed 9 bases, with 12 bases lying between them. This CDR3 spans 13 amino acids. CDR3: CASSRNRVSPLHF. In nucleotides, the CDR3 is TGTGCCAGCAGCCGTAACAGGGTTTCACCCCTCCACTTT.

This clonotype was recorded at least ten times. The rearrangement uses TRBV18 and TRBJ2-7; 7 bases line up with TRBD1. Germline lookup yields CDR1 KGHSH and CDR2 LQKENI. CDR3 size: 14 residues. With 3 bases clipped from V and 4 bases from J, the junction kept 6 bases outside the gene matches. The CDR3, as DNA: TGTGCCAGCTCACCTCGACAGGGAACGTACGAGCAGTACTTC. Its protein product is CASSPRQGTYEQYF. Full variable domain (missing parts from reference TRBV18 and TRBJ2-7): NAGVMQNPRHLVRRRGQEARLRCSPMKGHSHVYWYRQLPEEGLKFMVYLQKENIIDESGMPKERFSAEFPKEGPSILRIQQVVRGDSAAYFCASSPRQGTYEQYFGPGTRLTVT.

This clonotype was observed a handful of times. J is TRBJ2-3 and V is TRBV12-3 or TRBV12-4; D is possibly TRBD2 (7 bases). V was clipped by 6 bases and J by 5 bases, with 12 bases between them. This CDR3 contains 13 residues. CDR3 bases: TGTGCCAGCAGAGGGGGGGGGGTAGATACGCAGTATTTT. Protein product: CASRGGGVDTQYF.

This clonotype occurred many times. The CDR3 here is CASRTQDVPFYNEQFF. The CDR3 DNA reads TGTGCCAGCAGAACGCAGGACGTCCCCTTTTACAATGAGCAGTTCTTC. This chain joins TRBV27 and TRBJ2-1; D uncertain. CDR1 is MNHEY, CDR2 SMNVEV, per germline (reference sequence). V was clipped by 6 bases and J by 4 bases, with 19 bases between them. The CDR3 covers 16 residues.

Note on this clonotype: One base away lies a much larger clone, so this may be a sequencing read error. J is TRBJ2-3 and V is TRBV27, with 11 bases matching TRBD2. Germline lookup yields CDR1 MNHEY and CDR2 SMNVEV (reference sequence). The CDR3 has 15 residues. CDR3 in amino acids: CASSRLAGNTYTQYF. The CDR3 DNA follows: TGTGCCAGCAGTAGACTAGCGGGGAACACATATACGCAGTATTTT.

About this clonotype itself: One base away lies a much larger clone, so this may be a sequencing read error. The gene calls are TRBV20-1 and TRBJ2-5; D is possibly TRBD2 (6 bases). CDR3 length equals 15 residues. Trimming took 1 base from V and 3 from J, leaving 15 bases between them. The germline V gene encodes CDR1 DFQATT and CDR2 SNEGSKA (reference sequence). The CDR3 nucleotides read TGCAGTGCTAGAGGAGTCAGGGAGGCGAAAGAGACCCAGTACTTC. As protein: CSARGVREAKETQYF.

This clonotype turned up a few times. The chain carries TRBV6-5 and TRBJ1-1, with D perhaps TRBD1 (6 bases). V was clipped by 5 bases and J by 2 bases, with 15 bases between them. The germline V gene has CDR1 MNHEY and CDR2 SVGAGI. The length of the CDR3 is 15 residues. The CDR3 here is CASSHLRGANTEAFF. Here the CDR3 DNA reads TGTGCCAGCAGTCACTTAAGGGGGGCAAACACTGAAGCTTTCTTT.

V is TRBV5-6 and J is TRBJ2-1; D remains ambiguous. The germline CDR1 and CDR2 sequences are SGHDT and YYEEEE. The CDR3 totals 12 residues. With 2 bases removed from V and 8 bases from J, the gap between germline ends came to 8 bases. CDR3 sequence (DNA): TGTGCCAGCAGCTTCCTCAGCTATGAGCAGTTCTTC. Amino acids: CASSFLSYEQFF.

This clonotype was seen repeatedly, ten times or more. This rearrangement joins TRBV20-1 to TRBJ2-1, with D possibly being TRBD1 (5 bases). Trimming removed 0 bases from V and 7 bases from J, with 19 bases in between. The germline gives CDR1 DFQATT, CDR2 SNEGSKA (reference sequence). The CDR3 loop spans 16 amino acids. The CDR3 DNA reads as TGCAGTGCTAGAGACCCCTGGCAGGGTGGTATGAATGAGCAGTTCTTC. The encoded protein is CSARDPWQGGMNEQFF.